The TCR beta chain under discussion was sequenced for a study of technical replicates of blood from a handful of donors. Sequencing used immunoSEQ multiplex PCR; TCRdb keeps in-frame clones, though not all of them. Of tens of thousands of clones in the sample, about 90% are singletons; the top ten hold 4% to 5.5%. CDR3 length: 13 amino acids. Germline V gene data show CDR1 as GTSNPN and CDR2 as SVGIG (reference sequence). V was clipped by 2 bases and J by 5 bases, with 12 bases between them. This chain joins TRBV30 and TRBJ2-5; D uncertain. Material for sequencing was PBMCs. The clonotype originates from a human donor in good health. Some clones in this sample may be carry-over from other donors' samples. The chain's CDR3 is CAWSQPGLETQYF. The DNA of the CDR3 is TGTGCCTGGAGTCAGCCCGGGTTGGAGACCCAGTACTTC.